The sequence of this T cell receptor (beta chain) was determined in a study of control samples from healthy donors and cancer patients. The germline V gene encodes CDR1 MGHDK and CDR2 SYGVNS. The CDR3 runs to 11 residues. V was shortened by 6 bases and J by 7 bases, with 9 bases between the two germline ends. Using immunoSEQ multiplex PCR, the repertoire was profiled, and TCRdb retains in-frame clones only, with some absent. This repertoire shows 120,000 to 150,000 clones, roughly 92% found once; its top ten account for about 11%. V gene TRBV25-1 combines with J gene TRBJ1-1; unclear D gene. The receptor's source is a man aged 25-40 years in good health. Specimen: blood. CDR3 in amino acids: CASSRPFEAFF. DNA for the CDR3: TGTGCCAGCAGCCGTCCCTTTGAAGCTTTCTTT.